The 28 T cell receptor beta chains below all came from one sample that was sequenced in a study of T cell responses to AZD1222 COVID-19 vaccine. Assay: immunoSEQ multiplex PCR; the TCRdb copy retains only in-frame clones and omits some. The data show about 110,000 clones, 92% seen once. Material: peripheral blood, obtained on day 0 of AZD1222 vaccination. These receptors were obtained from an adult in good health.

The CDR3 reads CASSHFEGALWNDEQFF. For the CDR3, the DNA is TGTGCCAGCAGTCATTTCGAGGGAGCTCTATGGAACGATGAGCAGTTCTTC. The rearrangement links TRBV11-2 to TRBJ2-1; D is perhaps TRBD2 (5 bases). The CDR3 spans 17 residues. Per germline, CDR1 SGHAT and CDR2 FQNNGV. The germline V and J ends were trimmed by 6 bases and 8 bases, with 26 bases remaining between them.

The chain recombines TRBV9 with TRBJ1-4; a possible D gene is TRBD1 (5 bases). Germline values: CDR1 SGDLS, CDR2 YYNGEE. V lost 0 bases, J lost 5 bases, and 8 bases lay in between. This CDR3 spans 14 amino acids. CDR3 nucleotide sequence: TGTGCCAGCAGCGTAGCTACAGGAAATGAAAAACTGTTTTTT. This translates into CASSVATGNEKLFF.

This clone was counted a single time. This chain uses TRBV6-2 or TRBV6-3 with TRBJ2-1; no reliable D call. V lost 2 bases, J lost 7 bases, and 0 bases lay in between. This CDR3 has 10 amino acids. Germline V gene sequence: CDR1 MNHEY, CDR2 SVGEGT. Written as DNA, the CDR3 is TGTGCCAGCAGTTACAATGAGCAGTTCTTC. Its protein product is CASSYNEQFF.

The genes are TRBV11-2 and TRBJ2-1; 12 bases align to TRBD2. The CDR3 runs to 14 residues. Germline CDR1 and CDR2: SGHAT and FQNNGV. Trimming removed 6 bases from V and 10 bases from J; junction bases left unmatched: 7. The DNA of the CDR3 is TGTGCCAGCAGGGCACTAGCGGGGGGCTGGGAGCAGTTCTTC. It yields the protein CASRALAGGWEQFF.

This rearrangement joins TRBV9 to TRBJ2-3; TRBD2 is a possible D gene (5 bases). The CDR3 runs to 15 residues. The V and J ends lost 1 base and 6 bases respectively, with 15 bases between them. CDR1 SGDLS and CDR2 YYNGEE come from the germline V gene. For the CDR3, the DNA is TGTGCCAGCAGCGTAACCGGGAACAGAATTGATACGCAGTATTTT. This codes for CASSVTGNRIDTQYF.

The chain links TRBV18 to TRBJ1-5; 10 bases are shared with TRBD1. In germline, CDR1 is KGHSH, CDR2 LQKENI. Trimming cost V 2 bases and J 5 bases; bases outside gene matches: 9. CDR3 length: 17 residues. This chain's CDR3 is CASSPNIPGTGDQPQHF. The CDR3 DNA sequence: TGTGCCAGCTCACCAAACATCCCGGGGACAGGGGATCAGCCCCAGCATTTT.

This clone was seen more than once but under ten times. The chain has TRBV6-4 and TRBJ1-1; no firm D call. The V gene lost 3 bases and the J gene lost 4 bases, with 9 bases spanning the gap. The CDR3 loop spans 13 amino acids. CDR1 is MRHNA, CDR2 SNTAGT, per germline. CDR3 sequence: CASSDRGITEAFF. CDR3 in DNA: TGTGCCAGCAGTGATCGCGGGATCACTGAAGCTTTCTTT.

The CDR3: CAWGGDGNQPQHF. For the CDR3, the DNA is TGTGCCTGGGGAGGGGACGGAAATCAGCCCCAGCATTTT. V gene TRBV30 combines with J gene TRBJ1-5, with D possibly being TRBD1 (5 bases). CDR1 is GTSNPN, CDR2 SVGIG, per germline (reference sequence). Trimming shortened V by 5 bases and J by 4 bases, and 12 bases separated the two germline ends. The CDR3 extends over 13 amino acids.

The chain couples TRBV5-3 to TRBJ1-6; D is perhaps TRBD1 (6 bases). TRBV5-3 is identified as an open reading frame with a role that is uncertain. This CDR3 has 13 amino acids. V lost 3 bases to trimming and J lost 10 bases, with 11 bases between them. CDR3 in DNA: TGTGCCAGAAGCTCAGGGGTAGGATCACCCCTCCACTTT. This codes for CARSSGVGSPLHF.

The rearrangement uses TRBV7-2 and TRBJ2-6, with D uncertain. This CDR3 is built from 16 residues. V was shortened by 0 bases and J by 1 base, with 7 bases between the two germline ends. Germline loops: CDR1 SGHTA, CDR2 FQGNSA. CDR3 DNA: TGTGCCAGCAGCTTAGCCCAAGGGTCTGGGGCCAACGTCCTGACTTTC. The encoded protein is CASSLAQGSGANVLTF.

V gene TRBV21-1 combines with J gene TRBJ2-5; the table's D call, TRBD1, has no DNA check behind it. TRBV21-1 is a documented pseudogene. CDR3 length: 15 residues. The CDR3 loop reads CASSKVFSNQETQYF. The CDR3 region has the DNA TGTGCCAGCAGCAAGGTTTTCAGTAACCAAGAGACCCAGTACTTC.

This sequence joins TRBV7-9 and TRBJ2-3; TRBD2 agrees at 10 bases. This CDR3 has 17 amino acids. V dropped 5 bases and J dropped 5; count of bases not matched to a gene: 13. Germline CDR1 reads SEHNR; CDR2 reads FQNEAQ (reference sequence). The CDR3 DNA is TGTGCCAGCAGCCCGAACCTAGCGGGGGATTTTCAAGATACGCAGTATTTT. Its translation: CASSPNLAGDFQDTQYF.

This chain connects TRBV7-2 to TRBJ2-2, with D possibly being TRBD1 or TRBD2 (5 bases each). Trimming pared 4 bases from V and 2 bases from J, leaving 20 bases between. CDR3 size: 18 residues. The germline CDR1 and CDR2 sequences are SGHTA and FQGNSA. DNA for the CDR3: TGTGCCAGCAGCTGGGGGTGGGGAGTCTCGCGAAACACCGGGGAGCTGTTTTTT. This gives the protein CASSWGWGVSRNTGELFF.

The chain links TRBV7-2 to TRBJ1-3, with D tentatively TRBD1 (5 bases). CDR3 length: 18 amino acids. V was trimmed by 5 bases and J by 2 bases, leaving 22 bases between them. CDR1 and CDR2 (germline): SGHTA, FQGNSA. DNA for the CDR3: TGTGCCAGCAGCCGCTCCAGGGTCGCTGAAGGGGCTGGAAACACCATATATTTT. Amino acids: CASSRSRVAEGAGNTIYF.

By its share, this clone is medium-sized. Other DNA sequences in this specimen translate into the identical CDR3. This chain joins TRBV25-1 and TRBJ2-7; D unclear. This CDR3 has 11 residues. Trimming pared 2 bases from V and 4 bases from J, leaving 3 bases between. CDR1 and CDR2 (germline): MGHDK, SYGVNS. The CDR3 loop is CASSEQYEQYF. For the CDR3, the DNA is TGTGCCAGCAGTGAACAGTACGAGCAGTACTTC.

V and J are TRBV10-3 and TRBJ1-4, with 7 bases matching TRBD1. CDR3 size: 16 residues. V lost 3 bases, J lost 1 base, and 5 bases stayed unmatched. Germline V CDR1 and CDR2: ENHRY, SYGVKD. CDR3 amino acids: CAISEFRGETNEKLFF. DNA for the CDR3: TGTGCCATCAGTGAATTCAGGGGGGAAACTAATGAAAAACTGTTTTTT.

The chain combines TRBV28 with TRBJ2-2, with D perhaps TRBD1 or TRBD2 (6 bases each). This CDR3 has 15 amino acids. V was clipped by 3 bases and J by 6 bases, with 14 bases between them. Germline CDR1 reads MDHEN; CDR2 reads SYDVKM. The CDR3 here is CASSLPGARAGELFF. Written as DNA, the CDR3 is TGTGCCAGCAGTTTGCCGGGGGCGCGGGCCGGGGAGCTGTTTTTT.

V and J are TRBV11-1 and TRBJ2-4; D is unresolved. The CDR3 spans 13 residues. Trimming pared 5 bases from V and 3 bases from J, leaving 8 bases between. Germline V lookup: CDR1 SGHAT, CDR2 FQDESV (reference sequence). CDR3 region: CASSTGLKNIQYF. As DNA, the CDR3 is TGTGCCAGCAGCACGGGTCTCAAAAACATTCAGTACTTC. Complete variable domain (other parts from reference TRBV11-1 and TRBJ2-4): EAEVAQSPRYKITEKSQAVAFWCDPISGHATLYWYRQILGQGPELLVQFQDESVVDDSQLPKDRFSAERLKGVDSTLKIQPAELGDSAMYLCASSTGLKNIQYFGAGTRLSVL.

The CDR3 nucleotides read TGTGCCAGCACCATCACCGGGACCCTCCCCGGGGAGCTGTTTTTT. Amino acids: CASTITGTLPGELFF. The V and J genes are TRBV7-2 and TRBJ2-2, with D tentatively TRBD1 or TRBD2 (5 bases each). Germline-derived CDR1 and CDR2 are SGHTA and FQGNSA. The CDR3 runs to 15 residues. The ends were cut back, 7 bases at V and 6 bases at J, with 18 bases in the middle. The full variable domain, its missing parts supplied by reference TRBV7-2 and TRBJ2-2, is GAGVSQSPSNKVTEKGKDVELRCDPISGHTALYWYRQSLGQGLEFLIYFQGNSAPDKSGLPSDRFSAERTGGSVSTLTIQRTQQEDSAVYLCASTITGTLPGELFFGEGSRLTVL.

The chain joins TRBV7-2 to TRBJ2-7; D call uncertain. This CDR3 has 16 residues. Trimming left V 1 base short and J 3 bases short, with 16 bases between. The germline V gene encodes CDR1 SGHTA and CDR2 FQGNSA. The CDR3 loop reads CASSLEPPRPIYEQYF. For the CDR3, the DNA is TGTGCCAGCAGCTTAGAGCCCCCCCGACCGATCTACGAGCAGTACTTC.

This clone was seen a few times. This chain connects TRBV2 to TRBJ1-1; TRBD1 agrees at 12 bases. Unmatched junction bases numbered 4, after V lost 6 bases and J lost 2 bases. This CDR3 contains 15 residues. Germline CDR1 is SNHLY and CDR2 is FYNNEI. The CDR3 loop reads CASRGTGGTNTEAFF. CDR3 nucleotides: TGTGCCAGCAGAGGGACAGGGGGCACCAACACTGAAGCTTTCTTT.

This chain joins TRBV19 and TRBJ2-7; TRBD1 aligns across 7 bases. Per the germline V gene, CDR1 is LNHDA and CDR2 is SQIVND (reference sequence). This CDR3 spans 14 amino acids. V lost 7 bases and J lost 0; bases outside the gene matches: 6. The CDR3 loop reads CASKTGQDSYEQYF. CDR3 in DNA: TGTGCCAGTAAGACTGGACAGGACTCCTACGAGCAGTACTTC.

The chain employs TRBV9 and TRBJ1-1; D is unresolved. Trimming took 3 bases from V and 0 from J, leaving 9 bases between them. From germline, CDR1 is SGDLS and CDR2 YYNGEE. This CDR3 has 14 amino acids. As DNA, the CDR3 is TGTGCCAGCAGCGCAAACACAGTGAACACTGAAGCTTTCTTT. It is translated as CASSANTVNTEAFF.

The rearrangement links TRBV19 to TRBJ2-1; no definite D call. V gave up 5 bases and J gave up 0 bases, with 5 bases separating them. The length of the CDR3 is 13 residues. Germline CDR1 reads LNHDA; CDR2 reads SQIVND (reference sequence). CDR3 amino acids: CASSGSSYNEQFF. DNA of the CDR3: TGTGCCAGTAGTGGAAGCTCCTACAATGAGCAGTTCTTC.

The J gene is TRBJ2-1, the V gene TRBV30; maybe TRBD1 (6 bases). V gave up 2 bases and J gave up 3 bases, with 14 bases separating them. CDR3 length: 15 residues. CDR1 GTSNPN and CDR2 SVGIG come from the germline V gene (reference sequence). CDR3 bases: TGTGCCTGGAGTCGAACAGGGACGGTCTACAATGAGCAGTTCTTC. This sequence encodes CAWSRTGTVYNEQFF.

This sequence joins TRBV12-3 or TRBV12-4 and TRBJ1-2; the D is unclear. The CDR3 is 13 amino acids. The V end lost 1 base, the J end lost 8 bases, and 11 bases lay between the germline ends. The CDR3 protein is CASSLVPQGGYTF. The CDR3 DNA follows: TGTGCCAGCAGTTTAGTCCCACAAGGGGGCTACACCTTC.

The chain employs TRBV4-3 and TRBJ2-1; 8 nucleotides agree with TRBD2. The V segment lost 2 bases and the J segment 9 bases; nucleotides outside the gene matches: 12. CDR1 and CDR2 from the germline V gene are LGHNA and YSLEER. The CDR3 totals 16 residues. CDR3 sequence: CASSQKAGVSQLEQFF. The DNA for the CDR3 is TGCGCCAGCAGCCAAAAAGCGGGAGTTTCACAGCTTGAGCAGTTCTTC.

J is TRBJ1-1 and V is TRBV15; D not resolved. The germline V gene has CDR1 LNHNV and CDR2 YYDKDF (reference sequence). Trimming removed 1 base at V and 5 bases at J, with 17 bases between. The CDR3 totals 16 residues. The CDR3 reads CATSRGSGSWLTEAFF. The CDR3 region has the DNA TGTGCCACCAGCAGAGGATCGGGCAGTTGGTTAACTGAAGCTTTCTTT.